One and the same sample provided the 5 T cell receptor beta chains below, sequenced in a study of blood T cell repertoires in COVID-19. Using immunoSEQ multiplex PCR, the repertoire was profiled, and TCRdb retains in-frame clones only, with some absent. The data contain 200,000 to 300,000 clones, about 93% of them singletons. Sequenced sample: peripheral blood. All receptors derive from a man aged 30 to 45 with COVID-19, enrolled during active disease.

Details on this clone: Different DNA sequences within this sample yield the same CDR3. J is TRBJ2-3 and V is TRBV20-1; a weak D match, TRBD2 (5 bases). This CDR3 comprises 11 residues. Germline CDR1 reads DFQATT; CDR2 reads SNEGSKA (reference sequence). Between the trimmed V and J ends, which lost 2 bases and 6 bases, there was a span of 6 bases. This chain's CDR3 is CSARRRDTQYF. CDR3 DNA sequence: TGCAGTGCTAGACGGAGGGATACGCAGTATTTT.

This rearrangement joins TRBV11-2 to TRBJ1-1; D gene uncertain. The CDR3 totals 11 residues. The V gene lost 4 bases and the J gene lost 7 bases, with 7 bases spanning the gap. The germline V gene has CDR1 SGHAT and CDR2 FQNNGV. The CDR3 DNA reads TGTGCCAGCAGCTCCGGGGTTGAAGCTTTCTTT. Translation: CASSSGVEAFF. The full variable domain, in which reference TRBV11-2 and TRBJ1-1 provide the parts outside the CDR3, is EAGVAQSPRYKIIEKRQSVAFWCNPISGHATLYWYQQILGQGPKLLIQFQNNGVVDDSQLPKDRFSAERLKGVDSTLKIQPAKLEDSAVYLCASSSGVEAFFGQGTRLTVV.

J is TRBJ1-1 and V is TRBV9; D is unresolved. Germline V CDR1 and CDR2: SGDLS, YYNGEE. The V end was cut by 4 bases, the J end by 3 bases, with 10 bases between. The CDR3 has 13 residues. The CDR3 sequence is CASSPGVHTEAFF. The DNA for the CDR3 is TGTGCCAGCAGCCCCGGGGTCCACACTGAAGCTTTCTTT.

The chain links TRBV5-5 to TRBJ1-6, with a tentative D call TRBD1 (6 bases). The germline V gene encodes CDR1 SGHKS and CDR2 YYEKEE (reference sequence). V gave up 2 bases and J gave up 7 bases, with 10 bases separating them. The CDR3 loop spans 14 amino acids. The CDR3: CASSFRTENSPLHF. CDR3 coding DNA: TGTGCCAGCAGCTTTCGGACAGAAAATTCACCCCTCCACTTT.

This CDR3 reads CASSPPRAYTDTQYF. The CDR3 nucleotides are TGTGCCAGCAGTCCCCCTAGAGCCTACACAGATACGCAGTATTTT. This chain uses TRBV7-2 with TRBJ2-3, with D uncertain. V was pared by 6 bases and J by 2 bases, with 15 bases between. The germline CDR1 and CDR2 sequences are SGHTA and FQGNSA. CDR3 length: 15 residues.